This record covers a single T cell receptor beta chain. Its antigen is still unknown. The sample is drawn from a study of T-cell memory formation after mild COVID-19. Barcoded TCR alpha and TCR beta cDNA libraries with UMIs came from 5'RACE using constant-segment primers. Each CDR3 protein is one row after TCRdb ran MiXCR on the 5' RACE reads. The data contain around 370,000 distinct CDR3 sequences, around a fifth of them singletons. Study observations and caveats: Still unconfirmed is whether the second-wave clones peaking on day 37 recognized SARS-CoV-2. Contracting clones localized mainly to CM and EM when CD4+ and mainly to EMRA when CD8+.

The V gene's germline CDR1 is SGHTA and CDR2 FQGNSA. Trimming took off 3 bases at V and 2 bases at J, with 8 bases between the two ends. The CDR3 loop spans 15 amino acids. This clonotype was sampled from an adult woman who had mild COVID-19 (a few samples of this study predate the infection). Cell type and time point are not known. The specimen sequenced was PBMCs or a T cell subset sorted from them (not recorded which). The chain employs TRBV7-2 and TRBJ2-6; no firm D call. This CDR3 reads CASSFTAAGANVLTF. CDR3 in DNA: TGTGCCAGCAGCTTTACAGCAGCTGGGGCCAACGTCCTGACTTTC.